These 2 T cell receptor beta chains were sequenced from one sample in a study of blood T cell repertoires in COVID-19. Assay used: immunoSEQ multiplex PCR; TCRdb lists only in-frame clones, some missing. The table has about 120,000 clones, around 87% seen once; the top ten hold 3.5% to 4%. The sequenced sample consisted of peripheral blood. The receptors stem from a woman aged 60 to 75 with COVID-19, enrolled during active disease.

The chain carries TRBV6-6 and TRBJ2-5, with TRBD1 identical over 7 bases. Germline CDR1 MNHNY, CDR2 SVGAGI (reference sequence). V lost 0 bases, J lost 4 bases, and 2 bases stayed unmatched. The CDR3 is 14 amino acids. The CDR3 loop reads CASSYSPGGETQYF. For the CDR3, the DNA is TGTGCCAGCAGTTACTCTCCAGGGGGAGAGACCCAGTACTTC.

The J gene is TRBJ2-5, the V gene TRBV19; D is possibly TRBD2 (5 bases). The germline V gene encodes CDR1 LNHDA and CDR2 SQIVND (reference sequence). Trimming cost V 4 bases and J 1 base, with 16 bases left between them. This CDR3 has 16 residues. The CDR3 reads CASSTVLGAGQETQYF. CDR3 coding DNA: TGTGCCAGTAGTACCGTACTCGGTGCGGGCCAAGAGACCCAGTACTTC.